The T cell receptor (beta chain) under discussion was sequenced for a study of blood T cell repertoires in COVID-19. Libraries were prepared by immunoSEQ multiplex PCR; TCRdb keeps only in-frame clonotypes and omits some of them. The profile shows a few hundred thousand clones, roughly 84% of them singletons. The sequencing input was PBMCs or T cells enriched from blood (not recorded which). The source of this sequence is a woman aged 30 to 39 who had recovered from COVID-19.

CDR3 protein: CSVEDDRRNTEAFF. CDR3 bases: TGCAGCGTTGAAGATGATCGGAGGAACACTGAAGCTTTCTTT. V and J are TRBV29-1 and TRBJ1-1; D not resolved. The CDR3 length is 14 residues. V gave up 0 bases and J gave up 1 base, with 9 bases separating them. Germline V gene data show CDR1 as SQVTM and CDR2 as ANQGSEA. The whole variable domain, remainder taken from reference TRBV29-1 and TRBJ1-1, is SAVISQKPSRDICQRGTSLTIQCQVDSQVTMMFWYRQQPGQSLTLIATANQGSEATYESGFVIDKFPISRPNLTFSTLTVSNMSPEDSSIYLCSVEDDRRNTEAFFGQGTRLTVV.